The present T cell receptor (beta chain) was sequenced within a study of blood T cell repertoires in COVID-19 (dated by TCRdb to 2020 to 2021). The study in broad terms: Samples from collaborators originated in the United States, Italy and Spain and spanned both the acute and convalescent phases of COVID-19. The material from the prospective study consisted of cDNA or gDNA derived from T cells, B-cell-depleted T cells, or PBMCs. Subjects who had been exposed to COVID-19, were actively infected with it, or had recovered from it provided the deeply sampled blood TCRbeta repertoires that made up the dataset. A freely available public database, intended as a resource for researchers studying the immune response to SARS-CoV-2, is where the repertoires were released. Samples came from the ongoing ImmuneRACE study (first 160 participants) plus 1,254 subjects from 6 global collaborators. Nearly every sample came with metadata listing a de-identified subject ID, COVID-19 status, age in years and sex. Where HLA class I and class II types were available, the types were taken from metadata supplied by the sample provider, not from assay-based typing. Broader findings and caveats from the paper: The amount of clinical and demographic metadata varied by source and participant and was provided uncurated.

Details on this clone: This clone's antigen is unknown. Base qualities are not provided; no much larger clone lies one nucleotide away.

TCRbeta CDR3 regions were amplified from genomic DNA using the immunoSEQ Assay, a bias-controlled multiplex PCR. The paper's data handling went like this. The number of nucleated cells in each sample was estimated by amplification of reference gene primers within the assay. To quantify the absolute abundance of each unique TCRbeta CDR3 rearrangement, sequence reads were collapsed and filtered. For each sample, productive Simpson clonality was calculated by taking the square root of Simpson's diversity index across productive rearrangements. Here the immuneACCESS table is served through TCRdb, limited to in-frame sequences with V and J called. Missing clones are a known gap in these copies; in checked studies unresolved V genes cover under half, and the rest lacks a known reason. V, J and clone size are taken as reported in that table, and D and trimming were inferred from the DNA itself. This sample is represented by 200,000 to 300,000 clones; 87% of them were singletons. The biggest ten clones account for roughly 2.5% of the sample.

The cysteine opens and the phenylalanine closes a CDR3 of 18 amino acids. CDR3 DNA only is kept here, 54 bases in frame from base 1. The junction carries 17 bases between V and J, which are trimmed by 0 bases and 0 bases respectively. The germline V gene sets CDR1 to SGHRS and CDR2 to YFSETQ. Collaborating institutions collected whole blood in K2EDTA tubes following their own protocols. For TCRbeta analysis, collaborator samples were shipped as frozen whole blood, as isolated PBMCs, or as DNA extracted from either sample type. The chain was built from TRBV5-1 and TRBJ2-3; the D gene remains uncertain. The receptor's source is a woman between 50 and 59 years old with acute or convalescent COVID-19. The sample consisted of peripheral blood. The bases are TGCGCCAGCAGCTTGGGCGGTGTCGGAACTTCTAGCACAGATACGCAGTATTTT. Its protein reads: CASSLGGVGTSSTDTQYF. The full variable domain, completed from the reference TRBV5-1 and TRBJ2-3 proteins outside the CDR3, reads KAGVTQTPRYLIKTRGQQVTLSCSPISGHRSVSWYQQTPGQGLQFLFEYFSETQRNKGNFPGRFSGRQFSNSRSEMNVSTLELGDSALYLCASSLGGVGTSSTDTQYFGPGTRLTVL.